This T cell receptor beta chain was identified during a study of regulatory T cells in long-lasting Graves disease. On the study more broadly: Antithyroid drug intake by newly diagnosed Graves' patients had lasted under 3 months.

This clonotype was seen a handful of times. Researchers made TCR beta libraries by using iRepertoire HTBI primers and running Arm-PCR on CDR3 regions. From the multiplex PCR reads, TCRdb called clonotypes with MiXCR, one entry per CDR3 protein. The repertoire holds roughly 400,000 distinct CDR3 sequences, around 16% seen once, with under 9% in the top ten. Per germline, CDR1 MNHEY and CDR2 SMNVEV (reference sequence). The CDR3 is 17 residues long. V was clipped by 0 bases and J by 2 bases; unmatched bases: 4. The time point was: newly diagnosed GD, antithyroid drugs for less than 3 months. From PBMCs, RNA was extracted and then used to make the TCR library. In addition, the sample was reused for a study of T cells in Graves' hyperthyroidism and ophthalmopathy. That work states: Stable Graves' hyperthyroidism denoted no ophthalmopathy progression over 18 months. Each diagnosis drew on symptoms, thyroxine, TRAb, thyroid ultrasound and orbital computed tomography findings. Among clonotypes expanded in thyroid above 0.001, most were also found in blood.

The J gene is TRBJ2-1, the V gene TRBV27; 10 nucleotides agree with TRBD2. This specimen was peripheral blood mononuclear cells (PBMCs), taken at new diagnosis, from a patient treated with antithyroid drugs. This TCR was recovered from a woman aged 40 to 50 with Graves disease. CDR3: CASSLSWTSGPYNEQFF. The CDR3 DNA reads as TGTGCCAGCAGTTTATCTTGGACTAGCGGTCCCTACAATGAGCAGTTCTTC.